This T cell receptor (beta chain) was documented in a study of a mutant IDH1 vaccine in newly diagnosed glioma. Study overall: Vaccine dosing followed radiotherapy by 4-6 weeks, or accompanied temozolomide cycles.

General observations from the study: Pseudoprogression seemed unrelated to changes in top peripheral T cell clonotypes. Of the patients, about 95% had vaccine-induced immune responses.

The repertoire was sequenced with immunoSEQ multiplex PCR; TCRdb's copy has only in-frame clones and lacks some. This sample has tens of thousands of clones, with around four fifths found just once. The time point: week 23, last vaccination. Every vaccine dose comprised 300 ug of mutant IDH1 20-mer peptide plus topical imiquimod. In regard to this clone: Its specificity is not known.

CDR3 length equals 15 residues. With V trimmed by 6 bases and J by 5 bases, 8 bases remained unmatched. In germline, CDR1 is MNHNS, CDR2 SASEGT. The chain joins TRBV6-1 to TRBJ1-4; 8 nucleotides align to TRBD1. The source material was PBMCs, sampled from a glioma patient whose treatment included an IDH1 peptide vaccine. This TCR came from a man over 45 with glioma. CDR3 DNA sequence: TGTGCCAGCAGCCCACGGACAGGGTCCAATGAAAAACTGTTTTTT. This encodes CASSPRTGSNEKLFF.